The 3 T cell receptor beta chains given below trace back to one sample, sequenced in a study of PD-1 blockade in classical Hodgkin lymphoma. The time point is: cycle 4 day 1 (C4D1), after five to seven weeks of nivolumab. No patient escaped relapse after autologous stem cell transplantation, and brentuximab vedotin exposure varied. Here immunoSEQ multiplex PCR was the method, and the copy in TCRdb shows in-frame clones only, minus some. The data contain tens of thousands of clones, around 70% of them singletons. This sample comprised peripheral blood mononuclear cells (PBMCs), obtained before the fourth cycle of nivolumab. Source of these receptors: a human donor with classical Hodgkin lymphoma.

The chain has TRBV5-4 and TRBJ2-5; the D gene is possibly TRBD2 (5 bases). Germline V gives CDR1 SGHNT, CDR2 YYREEE (reference sequence). The length of the CDR3 is 16 residues. V lost 0 bases, J lost 1 base, and 13 bases lay in between. The CDR3 sequence: CASSLGVGVRQETQYF. The CDR3 DNA is TGTGCCAGCAGCTTGGGGGTGGGAGTTCGCCAAGAGACCCAGTACTTC. Based on the CDR3 plus reference TRBV5-4 and TRBJ2-5, the full variable domain is ETGVTQSPTHLIKTRGQQVTLRCSSQSGHNTVSWYQQALGQGPQFIFQYYREEENGRGNFPPRFSGLQFPNYSSELNVNALELDDSALYLCASSLGVGVRQETQYFGPGTRLLVL.

This clone was seen more than once but under ten times. The rearrangement joins TRBV29-1 to TRBJ2-1; no clear D gene. V shed 5 bases and J shed 5 bases, with 16 bases lying between them. This CDR3 region has 14 residues. Germline CDR1 is SQVTM and CDR2 is ANQGSEA. CDR3: CSVTRPGGNNEQFF. Written as DNA, the CDR3 is TGCAGCGTTACCAGGCCGGGTGGGAACAATGAGCAGTTCTTC.

Of note for this clone: This may stem from a read error, because a much larger clone lies one nucleotide away. This chain connects TRBV5-1 to TRBJ2-3; 12 bases map to TRBD2. This CDR3 contains 17 residues. Trimming at V came to 1 base and at J to 3 bases, leaving 6 bases not matched to a gene. Germline lookup yields CDR1 SGHRS and CDR2 YFSETQ. CDR3 in DNA: TGCGCCAGCAGCTTGTGGACTAGCGGGGACCGGACAGATACGCAGTATTTT. It specifies CASSLWTSGDRTDTQYF.